Presented here are 22 T cell receptor beta chains from one specimen sequenced in a study of PD-1 blockade in classical Hodgkin lymphoma. Every patient experienced relapse after autologous stem cell transplantation, and brentuximab vedotin exposure varied. Measured with immunoSEQ multiplex PCR; TCRdb has only the in-frame clones, and not every one. The table lists more than 30,000 clones, about four fifths of them singletons. The material sequenced was peripheral blood mononuclear cells (PBMCs), taken at baseline. The receptor source for this set is a human donor with classical Hodgkin lymphoma.

The sample holds a few counts of this clone. The chain couples TRBV27 to TRBJ2-2, with no clear D. The V end was cut by 3 bases, the J end by 6 bases, with 5 bases between. Per germline, CDR1 MNHEY and CDR2 SMNVEV (reference sequence). CDR3 length: 12 residues. The CDR3 bases are TGTGCCAGCAGTTTGTTATCCGGGGAGCTGTTTTTT. It translates to CASSLLSGELFF.

As DNA, the CDR3 is TGTGCCAGCAGCTGGGGGAACTCAACAGGGGTTGCAGATACGCAGTATTTT. Its protein is CASSWGNSTGVADTQYF. The chain employs TRBV7-2 and TRBJ2-3; 7 bases fit TRBD1. The CDR3 consists of 17 residues. In germline, CDR1 is SGHTA, CDR2 FQGNSA. The V gene end was trimmed by 4 bases and the J gene end by 4 bases; junction bases not matched to a gene: 14.

This clone turned up a few times. J is TRBJ2-1 and V is TRBV4-1; D could derive from TRBD1 or TRBD2 (5 bases each). Trimming shortened V by 0 bases and J by 0 bases, and 15 bases separated the two germline ends. The CDR3 is 18 amino acids. CDR1 is MGHRA, CDR2 YSYEKL, per germline. The CDR3 is CASSQEGDGPRSYNEQFF. In nucleotides, the CDR3 is TGCGCCAGCAGCCAAGAAGGGGACGGTCCCCGCTCCTACAATGAGCAGTTCTTC.

The chain combines TRBV9 with TRBJ2-1, with 12 positions matching TRBD2. V was clipped by 0 bases and J by 7 bases; unmatched bases: 2. The germline CDR1 and CDR2 sequences are SGDLS and YYNGEE. The CDR3 covers 15 residues. In DNA, the CDR3 is TGTGCCAGCAGCGTAGCTAGCGGGGGGGCAAATGAGCAGTTCTTC. It translates to CASSVASGGANEQFF.

The genes are TRBV6-5 and TRBJ2-1; D is perhaps TRBD1 (6 bases). The CDR3 is made up of 15 amino acids. V lost 5 bases and J lost 4, with 15 bases in between. Germline loops: CDR1 MNHEY, CDR2 SVGAGI. The CDR3, as DNA: TGTGCCAGCAGTCTAGGACAGCACCAATACAATGAGCAGTTCTTC. Translation gives CASSLGQHQYNEQFF.

Only a few counts were recorded for this clone. The chain links TRBV7-8 to TRBJ2-7; 8 nucleotides line up with TRBD1. Germline-derived CDR1 and CDR2 are SGHVS and FQNEAQ. The CDR3 has 12 residues. Trimming at V came to 3 bases and at J to 5 bases, leaving 0 bases not matched to a gene. CDR3 bases: TGTGCCAGCAGCTTGACAGGGGACGAGCAGTACTTC. It yields the protein CASSLTGDEQYF. Filled out from reference TRBV7-8 and TRBJ2-7, the complete variable domain reads GAGVSQSPRYKVAKRGQDVALRCDPISGHVSLFWYQQALGQGPEFLTYFQNEAQLDKSGLPSDRFFAERPEGSVSTLKIQRTQQEDSAVYLCASSLTGDEQYFGPGTRLTVT.

V gene TRBV6-5 combines with J gene TRBJ2-1; weak D call: TRBD1 (6 bases). V lost 2 bases and J lost 9, with 11 bases in between. The CDR3 contains 13 residues. In germline, CDR1 is MNHEY, CDR2 SVGAGI. The CDR3 region is CASSYLQGGEQFF. CDR3 nucleotides: TGTGCCAGCAGTTACCTCCAAGGGGGTGAGCAGTTCTTC.

The chain carries TRBV19 and TRBJ1-3; D not certain. The germline V gene encodes CDR1 LNHDA and CDR2 SQIVND (reference sequence). V was clipped by 5 bases and J by 4 bases, with 12 bases between them. The CDR3 consists of 14 residues. CDR3: CASSPLTTGNTIYF. The CDR3 nucleotides are TGTGCCAGTAGTCCCTTAACCACCGGAAACACCATATATTTT.

V gene TRBV11-1 combines with J gene TRBJ1-1; TRBD1 might be the D (6 bases). Trimming removed 5 bases from V and 1 base from J, with 8 bases in between. Germline V gene lookup returns CDR1 SGHAT and CDR2 FQDESV (reference sequence). The CDR3 is 13 amino acids. The chain's CDR3 is CASSVQGNTEAFF. In DNA form, the CDR3 reads TGTGCCAGCAGCGTACAGGGGAACACTGAAGCTTTCTTT. Full variable domain (remainder filled in from reference TRBV11-1 and TRBJ1-1): EAEVAQSPRYKITEKSQAVAFWCDPISGHATLYWYRQILGQGPELLVQFQDESVVDDSQLPKDRFSAERLKGVDSTLKIQPAELGDSAMYLCASSVQGNTEAFFGQGTRLTVV.

This clone was seen a few times. CDR3 DNA sequence: TGTGCCAGCTCAGGATTCGAAGTCGAGCAGTACTTC. Amino acid sequence: CASSGFEVEQYF. This sequence joins TRBV2 and TRBJ2-7; unclear D gene. The CDR3 runs 12 residues. Looked up from germline, CDR1 is SNHLY and CDR2 is FYNNEI. V lost 8 bases, J lost 6 bases, and 14 bases lay in between.

This chain uses TRBV18 with TRBJ1-4; maybe TRBD1 (5 bases). Trimming cost V 3 bases and J 5 bases, with 13 bases left between them. From germline, CDR1 is KGHSH and CDR2 LQKENI. The CDR3 is 15 residues long. The CDR3 DNA reads as TGTGCCAGCTCACCCTCAGGGAATTCAAATGAAAAACTGTTTTTT. This gives the protein CASSPSGNSNEKLFF. Full variable domain (outside the CDR3, taken from reference TRBV18 and TRBJ1-4): NAGVMQNPRHLVRRRGQEARLRCSPMKGHSHVYWYRQLPEEGLKFMVYLQKENIIDESGMPKERFSAEFPKEGPSILRIQQVVRGDSAAYFCASSPSGNSNEKLFFGSGTQLSVL.

The chain carries TRBV18 and TRBJ2-3; D is perhaps TRBD2 (5 bases). This CDR3 comprises 13 residues. V lost 5 bases, J lost 2 bases, and 8 bases lay in between. Germline values: CDR1 KGHSH, CDR2 LQKENI. In DNA, the CDR3 is TGTGCCAGCTCATCCGGGAACACAGATACGCAGTATTTT. Its translation is CASSSGNTDTQYF.

This clone was observed a few times. The chain employs TRBV19 and TRBJ2-7, with a possible D match to TRBD1 (7 bases). The length of the CDR3 is 14 residues. V was pared by 4 bases and J by 7 bases, with 17 bases between. Germline V gene data show CDR1 as LNHDA and CDR2 as SQIVND (reference sequence). DNA for the CDR3: TGTGCCAGTAGTACCCAGGGGGGTGAAGGAGAGCAGTACTTC. Residues: CASSTQGGEGEQYF.

This clone was observed a single time. CDR3 DNA sequence: TGTGCTAGTGGTTTGGAAGCGGGGGGCCTCAATGAGCAGTTCTTC. Encoded protein: CASGLEAGGLNEQFF. The genes are TRBV12-5 and TRBJ2-1; 9 nucleotides line up with TRBD2. V dropped 1 base and J dropped 6; count of bases not matched to a gene: 4. Germline CDR1 is LGHNT and CDR2 is FRNRAP. This CDR3 is 15 amino acids long.

The chain uses TRBV13 and TRBJ2-2, with D unresolved. Germline CDR1 is PRHDT and CDR2 is FYEKMQ (reference sequence). Trimming left V 6 bases short and J 4 bases short, with 6 bases between. The CDR3 extends over 12 amino acids. The CDR3 DNA reads as TGTGCCAGCAGTTCTGTCACCGGGGAGCTGTTTTTT. This codes for CASSSVTGELFF.

V and J are TRBV6-5 and TRBJ2-1, with a tentative D call TRBD1 (5 bases). The CDR3 is 11 amino acids. The V gene's germline CDR1 is MNHEY and CDR2 SVGAGI. Trimming took off 4 bases at V and 15 bases at J, with 13 bases between the two ends. As DNA, the CDR3 is TGTGCCAGCAGTTCCCAGGGTACGCGGTTCTTC. It codes for CASSSQGTRFF.

The chain uses TRBV15 and TRBJ1-1; D gene ambiguous. The V end was cut by 0 bases, the J end by 1 base, with 9 bases between. This CDR3 region has 15 residues. CDR1 LNHNV and CDR2 YYDKDF come from the germline V gene (reference sequence). The CDR3 sequence is CATSRDGRGNTEAFF. For the CDR3, the DNA is TGTGCCACCAGCAGAGACGGCAGAGGGAACACTGAAGCTTTCTTT.

The chain has TRBV25-1 and TRBJ1-4, with D maybe TRBD1 (5 bases). V was pared by 1 base and J by 8 bases, with 14 bases between. This CDR3 contains 15 residues. CDR1 MGHDK and CDR2 SYGVNS come from the germline V gene. CDR3 in amino acids: CASSEWGPLREKLFF. As DNA, the CDR3 is TGTGCCAGCAGTGAATGGGGCCCCCTGCGGGAAAAACTGTTTTTT.

The J gene is TRBJ1-1, the V gene TRBV19; D unresolved. The V and J ends lost 5 bases and 0 bases respectively, with 7 bases between them. The CDR3 consists of 13 residues. Germline V lookup: CDR1 LNHDA, CDR2 SQIVND (reference sequence). The CDR3 protein is CASSFRLNTEAFF. In DNA form, the CDR3 reads TGTGCCAGTAGTTTCAGATTGAACACTGAAGCTTTCTTT.

The V call is TRBV14, the J call TRBJ1-1, with D possibly matching TRBD1 (5 bases). Germline-derived CDR1 and CDR2 are SGHDN and FVKESK. Between the trimmed V and J ends, which lost 4 bases and 0 bases, there was a span of 6 bases. The CDR3 totals 13 residues. The CDR3 DNA follows: TGTGCCAGCAGCCTGACAGTGAACACTGAAGCTTTCTTT. As protein: CASSLTVNTEAFF.

The chain carries TRBV7-2 and TRBJ1-3; possible D gene TRBD1, 5 bases. This CDR3 region has 14 residues. Looked up from germline, CDR1 is SGHTA and CDR2 is FQGNSA. V gave up 4 bases and J gave up 0 bases, with 7 bases separating them. The CDR3 region has the DNA TGTGCCAGCAGCTCGGGACTCTCTGGAAACACCATATATTTT. This translates into CASSSGLSGNTIYF.

This clone turned up a few times. The chain combines TRBV4-2 with TRBJ2-1, with a possible D match to TRBD1 (6 bases). Germline CDR1 and CDR2: LGHNA and YNFKEQ. V lost 2 bases and J 8 bases, leaving 16 bases between the germline ends. This CDR3 is built from 15 residues. CDR3 in DNA: TGTGCCAGCAGCCAACAGGGGAAGGGGTCGGATGAGCAGTTCTTC. Translation gives CASSQQGKGSDEQFF.